This TCR beta chain originates from a study of blood T cell repertoires in COVID-19. The repertoire was sequenced with immunoSEQ multiplex PCR; TCRdb's copy has only in-frame clones and lacks some. The repertoire holds some 100,000 clones, around 92% seen once, with nearly 6.5% in the top ten. Sequences were obtained from peripheral blood. This TCR came from a woman in her fifties or sixties with active COVID-19.

DNA of the CDR3: TGTGCCAGCAGAACGGGACAGTTCTACGAGCAGTACTTC. It codes for CASRTGQFYEQYF. This chain connects TRBV28 to TRBJ2-7; 7 bases are shared with TRBD1. Per the germline V gene, CDR1 is MDHEN and CDR2 is SYDVKM. With 6 bases clipped from V and 3 bases from J, the junction kept 5 bases outside the gene matches. This CDR3 spans 13 amino acids.